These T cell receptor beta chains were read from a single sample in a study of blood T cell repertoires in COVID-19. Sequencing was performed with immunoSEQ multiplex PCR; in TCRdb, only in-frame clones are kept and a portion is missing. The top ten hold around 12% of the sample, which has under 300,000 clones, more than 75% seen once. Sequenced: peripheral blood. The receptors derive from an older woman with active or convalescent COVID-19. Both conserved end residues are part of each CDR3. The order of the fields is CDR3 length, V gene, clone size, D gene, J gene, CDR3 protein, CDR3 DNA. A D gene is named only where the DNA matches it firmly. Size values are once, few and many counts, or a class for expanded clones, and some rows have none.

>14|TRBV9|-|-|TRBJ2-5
CASSEYGGYETQYF
TGTGCCAGCAGCGAGTACGGAGGGTATGAGACCCAGTACTTC
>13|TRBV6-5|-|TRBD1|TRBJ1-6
CASSTGVGSPLHF
TGTGCCAGCAGTACAGGGGTGGGTTCACCCCTCCACTTT
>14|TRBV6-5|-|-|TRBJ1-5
CASSYVGVNQPQHF
TGTGCCAGCAGTTACGTAGGGGTGAATCAGCCCCAGCATTTT
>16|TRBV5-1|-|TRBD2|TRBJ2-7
CASSPVGREGSYEQYF
TGCGCCAGCAGTCCTGTGGGGCGGGAGGGTTCCTACGAGCAGTACTTC
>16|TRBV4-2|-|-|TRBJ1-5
CASSQEGEHGNQPQHF
TGTGCCAGCAGCCAAGAAGGAGAACACGGTAATCAGCCCCAGCATTTT
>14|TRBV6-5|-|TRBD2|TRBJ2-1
CASIAGGFYNEQFF
TGTGCCAGCATTGCGGGGGGATTCTACAATGAGCAGTTCTTC
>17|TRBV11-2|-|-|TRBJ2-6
CASSVSRSLTGANVLTF
TGTGCCAGCAGCGTATCGAGGTCGCTAACTGGGGCCAACGTCCTGACTTTC
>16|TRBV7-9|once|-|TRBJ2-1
CASSFRRDSNSNEQFF
TGTGCCAGCAGCTTCCGACGGGACTCTAACTCCAATGAGCAGTTCTTC
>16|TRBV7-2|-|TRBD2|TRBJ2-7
CASSLVVAGGLYEQYF
TGTGCCAGCAGCCTAGTGGTAGCGGGGGGGCTTTACGAGCAGTACTTC
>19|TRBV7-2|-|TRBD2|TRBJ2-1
CASSEWMRRGDGSYNEQFF
TGTGCCAGCAGCGAGTGGATGCGTCGGGGGGACGGCTCCTACAATGAGCAGTTCTTC
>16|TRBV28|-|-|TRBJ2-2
CASSTKTGGYPGELFF
TGTGCCAGCAGTACCAAGACAGGAGGCTATCCCGGGGAGCTGTTTTTT
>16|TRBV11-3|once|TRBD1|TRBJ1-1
CASSPRWAGGGTEAFF
TGTGCCAGCAGCCCCAGATGGGCAGGGGGCGGCACTGAAGCTTTCTTT
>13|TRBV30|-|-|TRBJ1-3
CAWNRGPGNTIYF
TGTGCCTGGAACCGAGGCCCTGGAAACACCATATATTTT
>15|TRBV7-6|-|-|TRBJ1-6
CASSLGTGWNSPLHF
TGTGCCAGCAGCTTAGGTACGGGATGGAATTCACCCCTCCACTTT
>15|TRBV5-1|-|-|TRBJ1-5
CASSPDGQGNQPQHF
TGCGCCAGCAGCCCCGATGGGCAGGGGAATCAGCCCCAGCATTTT
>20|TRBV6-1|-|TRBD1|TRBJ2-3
CASSGGDRGLPGAPWDTQYF
TGTGCCAGCAGTGGAGGGGACAGGGGGCTTCCAGGGGCTCCTTGGGATACGCAGTATTTT
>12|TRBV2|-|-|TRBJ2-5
CARSSGSETQYF
TGTGCCAGAAGCTCGGGGAGCGAGACCCAGTACTTC
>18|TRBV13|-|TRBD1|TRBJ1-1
CASSPLRQGRVPNTEAFF
TGTGCCAGCAGCCCCCTGCGACAGGGTAGGGTTCCGAACACTGAAGCTTTCTTT
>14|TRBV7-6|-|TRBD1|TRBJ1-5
CASSMQGANQPQHF
TGTGCCAGCAGCATGCAGGGGGCAAATCAGCCCCAGCATTTT
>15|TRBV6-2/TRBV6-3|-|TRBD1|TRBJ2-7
CASSRGQGANYEQYF
TGTGCCAGCAGCCGAGGACAGGGGGCGAACTACGAGCAGTACTTC
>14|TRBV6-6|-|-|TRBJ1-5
CVSSQDPSNQPQHF
TGTGTCAGCTCACAGGACCCGAGCAATCAGCCCCAGCATTTT
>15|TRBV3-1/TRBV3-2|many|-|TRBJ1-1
CASSQDSRSNTEAFF
TGTGCCAGCAGCCAAGATAGCAGATCGAACACTGAAGCTTTCTTT
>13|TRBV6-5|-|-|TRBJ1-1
CASSYSRGTEAFF
TGTGCCAGCAGTTACTCCCGGGGCACTGAAGCTTTCTTT
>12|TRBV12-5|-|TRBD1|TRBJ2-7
CASGSGGGEQYF
TGTGCTAGTGGTTCAGGGGGCGGGGAGCAGTACTTC
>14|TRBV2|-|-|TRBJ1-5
CASTGPDSNQPQHF
TGTGCCAGCACAGGGCCGGATAGCAATCAGCCCCAGCATTTT
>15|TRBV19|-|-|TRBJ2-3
CASSIGPGGTDTQYF
TGTGCCAGTAGTATCGGCCCAGGGGGCACAGATACGCAGTATTTT
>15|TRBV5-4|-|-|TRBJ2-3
CASSLGRQSTDTQYF
TGTGCCAGCAGCTTGGGCCGACAAAGCACAGATACGCAGTATTTT
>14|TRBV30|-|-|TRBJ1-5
CAWSGQYSNQPQHF
TGTGCCTGGAGTGGGCAGTATAGCAATCAGCCCCAGCATTTT
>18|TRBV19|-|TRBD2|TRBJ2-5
CASSMAGLAGTGRETQYF
TGTGCCAGTAGTATGGCGGGACTAGCGGGGACGGGGAGAGAGACCCAGTACTTC
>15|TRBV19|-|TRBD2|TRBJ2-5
CASSLGTSDGETQYF
TGTGCCAGTAGTCTCGGGACTAGCGACGGGGAGACCCAGTACTTC
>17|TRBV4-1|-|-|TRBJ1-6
CASSHTHARTYNSPLHF
TGCGCCAGCAGCCATACCCATGCCAGGACCTATAATTCACCCCTCCACTTT
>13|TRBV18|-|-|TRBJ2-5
CASSPASEETQYF
TGTGCCAGCTCACCGGCTAGCGAGGAGACCCAGTACTTC
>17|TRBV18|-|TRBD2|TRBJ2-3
CASSQNPTSGGTDTQYF
TGTGCCAGCTCACAAAACCCGACTAGCGGGGGGACAGATACGCAGTATTTT
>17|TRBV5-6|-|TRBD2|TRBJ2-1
CASSLYGAGGGDNEQFF
TGTGCCAGCAGCTTGTATGGAGCGGGGGGCGGAGACAATGAGCAGTTCTTC
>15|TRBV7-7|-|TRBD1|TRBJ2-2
CASSRTGGNTGELFF
TGTGCCAGCAGCCGAACAGGGGGCAACACCGGGGAGCTGTTTTTT
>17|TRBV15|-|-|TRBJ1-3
CATSRRSNSGSGNTIYF
TGTGCCACCAGCAGGAGAAGCAACAGCGGCTCTGGAAACACCATATATTTT
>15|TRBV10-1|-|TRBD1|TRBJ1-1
CASSEYRGRNTEAFF
TGCGCCAGCAGTGAGTACAGGGGCAGGAACACTGAAGCTTTCTTT
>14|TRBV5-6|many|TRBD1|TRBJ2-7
CASSLPDRGYEQYF
TGTGCCAGCAGCCTCCCGGACAGGGGTTACGAGCAGTACTTC
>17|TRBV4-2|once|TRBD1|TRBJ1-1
CASSQDRGRSGSTEAFF
TGTGCCAGCAGCCAAGACAGGGGGCGGTCTGGGAGCACTGAAGCTTTCTTT
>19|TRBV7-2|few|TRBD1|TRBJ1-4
CASSPSDRGPYGVREKLFF
TGTGCCAGCAGCCCATCGGACAGGGGCCCTTATGGGGTCCGTGAAAAACTGTTTTTT
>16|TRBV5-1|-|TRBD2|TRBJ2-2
CASSLVVTSGTGELFF
TGCGCCAGCAGCTTGGTTGTGACTAGCGGCACCGGGGAGCTGTTTTTT